The entry below gives a single TCR beta chain sequence along with its context. What antigen it recognizes has not been identified. Base qualities are missing; no much larger clone stands one base away. The sample comes from a study of blood T cell repertoires in COVID-19 (dated by TCRdb to about 2020). For the study in its entirety: Samples from collaborators originated in the United States, Italy and Spain and spanned both the acute and convalescent phases of COVID-19. Where HLA class I and class II types were available, the types were taken from metadata supplied by the sample provider, not from assay-based typing. A freely available public database, intended as a resource for researchers studying the immune response to SARS-CoV-2, is where the repertoires were released. The prospective study material was composed of cDNA or gDNA derived from T cells, B-cell-depleted T cells, or PBMCs. The dataset comprised deeply sampled blood TCRbeta repertoires from subjects exposed to, actively infected with, or recovered from COVID-19. Sample metadata almost always included a de-identified subject ID, COVID-19 status, age in years and sex. The samples were drawn from two sources: the first 160 participants of the ongoing ImmuneRACE study, and 1,000 to 1,500 subjects contributed by 6 global collaborators.

TCRbeta CDR3 regions were amplified from genomic DNA by means of the immunoSEQ Assay, a bias-controlled multiplex PCR. In the source study's methods: Nucleated cell counts per sample were estimated from amplification of reference gene primers within the assay. Sequence reads were collapsed and filtered to measure the absolute abundance of every unique TCRbeta CDR3 rearrangement. For each sample, productive Simpson clonality was calculated as the square root of Simpson's diversity index over productive rearrangements. The clones in this table, taken by TCRdb from immuneACCESS, are in-frame only. Not every clone is retained; where verified, under half of the shortfall comes from an unresolved V gene, and the cause of the rest is unknown. D and trimming were read from the DNA, whereas the V and J calls and clone size are those reported in that table. Counted in this sample were about 170,000 clones; about four fifths of them appeared once. Approximately 10% of the sample comes from the top ten.

Beyond this particular receptor, the publication reports: The quantity of clinical and demographic metadata differed by source and by participant and was supplied without curation.

V loses 3 bases, J loses 4 bases, and the germline ends lie 9 bases apart. CDR1 SGHTA and CDR2 FQGNSA were looked up in the germline V gene. The CDR3 runs 13 amino acids, cysteine and phenylalanine included. Only the CDR3 region is kept as DNA, spanning 39 bases read in frame from base 1. Collaborating institutions collected whole blood in K2EDTA tubes following their own protocols. For TCRbeta analysis, collaborators shipped samples as frozen whole blood, isolated PBMCs, or DNA extracted from either of those sample types. The sequence is built from TRBV7-2 and TRBJ1-2; the D gene assignment is ambiguous. This sequence originates from a man between 65 and 79 years old with active or convalescent COVID-19. The sample comprised peripheral blood. The CDR3 region: CASSLARSYGYTF. The base sequence is TGTGCCAGCAGCTTGGCACGGAGCTATGGCTACACCTTC. The full variable domain, with segments outside the CDR3 supplied by the reference TRBV7-2 and TRBJ1-2 proteins, appears as GAGVSQSPSNKVTEKGKDVELRCDPISGHTALYWYRQSLGQGLEFLIYFQGNSAPDKSGLPSDRFSAERTGGSVSTLTIQRTQQEDSAVYLCASSLARSYGYTFGSGTRLTVV.